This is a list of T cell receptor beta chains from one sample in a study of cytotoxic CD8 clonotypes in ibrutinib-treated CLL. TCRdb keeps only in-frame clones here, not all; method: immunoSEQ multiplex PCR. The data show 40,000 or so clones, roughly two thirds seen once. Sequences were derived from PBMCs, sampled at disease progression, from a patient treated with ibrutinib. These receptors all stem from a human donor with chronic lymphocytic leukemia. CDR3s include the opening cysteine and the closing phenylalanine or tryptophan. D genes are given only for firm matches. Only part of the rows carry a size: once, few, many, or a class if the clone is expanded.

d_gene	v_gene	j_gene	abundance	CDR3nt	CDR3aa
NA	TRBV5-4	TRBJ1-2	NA	TGTGCCAGCAGTACCCCGGCCAGGGCGGGCTATGGCTACACCTTC	CASSTPARAGYGYTF
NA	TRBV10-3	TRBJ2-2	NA	TGTGCCATCACCGGGACTGCGAACACCGGGGAGCTGTTTTTT	CAITGTANTGELFF
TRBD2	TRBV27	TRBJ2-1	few	TGTGCCAGCAGCCAGACTAGCGGGATAGGCAATGAGCAGTTCTTC	CASSQTSGIGNEQFF
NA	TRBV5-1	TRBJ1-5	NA	TGCGCCAGCCCAGGGGATGTTAATTTCGGTCAGCCCCAGCATTTT	CASPGDVNFGQPQHF
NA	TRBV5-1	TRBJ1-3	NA	TGCGCCAGCAGCTTGCGGGGGGCGTCCGGAAACACCATATATTTT	CASSLRGASGNTIYF
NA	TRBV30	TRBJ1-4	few	TGTGCCTGGAGTAGGACCTCTTATGAAAAACTGTTTTTT	CAWSRTSYEKLFF
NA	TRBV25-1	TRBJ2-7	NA	TGTGCCAGCGGGTGGTCCGGGTTCTACGAGCAGTACTTC	CASGWSGFYEQYF
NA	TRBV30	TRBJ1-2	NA	TGTGCCTGGAGTGTAATGGGGCGAGAAGGAGGCTACACCTTC	CAWSVMGREGGYTF
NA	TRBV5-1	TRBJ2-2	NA	TGCGCCAGCAGCCCGGACAAAACCTCTCTCTCTGCCGGGGAGCTGTTTTTT	CASSPDKTSLSAGELFF
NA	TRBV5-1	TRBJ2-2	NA	TGCGCCAGCAGAATGGACAGCGCCCCACTCGGGGAGCTGTTTTTT	CASRMDSAPLGELFF
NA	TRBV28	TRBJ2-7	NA	TGTGCCAGCAGTTACCCCCGCGGGACCTACGAGCAGTACTTC	CASSYPRGTYEQYF
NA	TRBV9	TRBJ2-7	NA	TGTGCCAGTTCCGTGACTGACTCCTACGAGCAGTACTTC	CASSVTDSYEQYF
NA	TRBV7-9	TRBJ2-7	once	TGTGCCAGCCAAGAGGAAAGCTACGAGCAGTACTTC	CASQEESYEQYF
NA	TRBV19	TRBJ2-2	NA	TGTGCCAGTAGTATAATCCCCTCGGGGACGGTGACCGGGGAGCTGTTTTTT	CASSIIPSGTVTGELFF
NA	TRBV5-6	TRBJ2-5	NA	TGTGCCAGCAGCTTGGGGACGTTTGGGAAGACCCAGTACTTC	CASSLGTFGKTQYF
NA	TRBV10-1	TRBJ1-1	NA	TGCGCCAGCAAGGACTCTCAGGGTCAAGCTTTCTTT	CASKDSQGQAFF
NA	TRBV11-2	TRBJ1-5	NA	TGTGCCAGCAGCCCGGACAGCCGGCGGGGGAATCAGCCCCAGCATTTT	CASSPDSRRGNQPQHF
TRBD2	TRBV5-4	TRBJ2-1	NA	TGTGCCAGCAGTGGGCTTAGCGGGGCTAGCTCCTACAATGAGCAGTTCTTC	CASSGLSGASSYNEQFF
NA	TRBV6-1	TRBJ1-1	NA	TGTGCCAGCAAGGGGGGCAGGGGACGCTCCGATGAAGCTTTCTTT	CASKGGRGRSDEAFF
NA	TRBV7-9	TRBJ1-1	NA	TGTGCCAGCAGCTTACCGGGTGCGGAGAACACTGAAGCTTTCTTT	CASSLPGAENTEAFF
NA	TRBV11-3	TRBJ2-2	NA	TGTGCCAGCAGCTTAGGGCCTTACACCGGGGAGCTGTTTTTT	CASSLGPYTGELFF
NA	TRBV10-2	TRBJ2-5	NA	TGCGCCAGCAGTGAGCTAGACATATTCCAAGAGACCCAGTACTTC	CASSELDIFQETQYF
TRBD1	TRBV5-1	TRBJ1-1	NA	TGCGCCAGCAGCCCCTTCGGGACAGGGGATATTTTCGCTGAAGCTTTCTTT	CASSPFGTGDIFAEAFF
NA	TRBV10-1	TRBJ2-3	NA	TGCGCCAGCAGTGGTCTGGTGGGGCGGACGACAGATACGCAGTATTTT	CASSGLVGRTTDTQYF
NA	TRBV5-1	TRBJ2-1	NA	TGCGCCAGCAGCTCGGGCTTCTTCAGTTTGTTGAGTATCCCCAAGAAGTTTAATGAGCAGTTCTTC	CASSSGFFSLLSIPKKFNEQFF
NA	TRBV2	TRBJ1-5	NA	TGTGCCAGCAGCGCCGGAGGGCAGCCCCAGCATTTT	CASSAGGQPQHF
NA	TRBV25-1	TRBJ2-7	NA	TGTGCCAGCAGTGAATATAAGGCCCCCAGGGAGCGAGGGCAGTACTTC	CASSEYKAPRERGQYF
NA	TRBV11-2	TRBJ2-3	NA	TGTGCCAGCAGCTTCCCCCCCGGGCAGTATTTT	CASSFPPGQYF
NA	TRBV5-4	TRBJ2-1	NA	TGTGCCAGCAGCTTTCCAGGAGCCAATGAGCAGTTCTTC	CASSFPGANEQFF
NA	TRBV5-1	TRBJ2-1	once	TGCGCCAGCAGGGCGGATTCATACTCCTACAATGAGCAGTTCTTC	CASRADSYSYNEQFF
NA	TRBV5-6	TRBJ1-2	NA	TGTGCCAGCAGCTTGTCATATGGCTACACCTTC	CASSLSYGYTF